This TCR beta chain was documented in a study of T cells in Graves' hyperthyroidism and ophthalmopathy (dated by TCRdb to about 2019). For context, the study as a whole: Peripheral blood was collected at initial diagnosis, before any treatment. To identify TCR V-J signatures that set the groups apart, the researchers used a discovery cohort of more than 95 patients, made up of around 40 with Graves' ophthalmopathy and around 58 with stable Graves' hyperthyroidism. In roughly six Graves' hyperthyroidism patients, the study also compared T-cell repertoires from thyroid tissue with T-cell repertoires from blood. After sampling, hyperthyroidism patients received methimazole starting at 30 mg daily, and ophthalmopathy patients received high-dose intravenous methylprednisolone. Whether ophthalmopathy could be predicted prospectively was tested in an independent validation cohort made up of 18 to 20 hyperthyroidism patients plus 17 patients who later progressed to ophthalmopathy. The paper reports TCR Vbeta CDR3 sequencing of some 140 peripheral blood samples: some 44 ophthalmopathy, about 75 hyperthyroidism and around 17 progressor patients. For training and testing, the approximately 92 patients in the discovery cohort were randomly divided in a 7:3 ratio. What the research found in general, with its limitations: No statistical method was used to fix the sample size in advance, and group allocation was not hidden from the investigators. Most expanded thyroid clonotypes (frequency above 0.001) were also found in blood, which suggests that blood repertoires may mirror thyroid immune responses. In validation, progression to ophthalmopathy was predicted by the model with 70.59% sensitivity and 72% to 85% specificity, a median of approximately 6.5 months before onset. Ophthalmopathy was separated from stable hyperthyroidism by a 13 V-J signature model, with around 90% sensitivity and 81% to 82% specificity obtained in cross-validation and 80%/75% obtained in testing.

From the cysteine through the phenylalanine, the CDR3 covers 16 amino acids. This entry keeps only the CDR3 DNA: 48 bases, framed from base 1. From the germline V gene (reference sequence), CDR1 is LNHDA and CDR2 is SQIVND. For this chain, trimming is 4 bases at the V end and 7 bases at the J end, and the number of junction bases without a gene match is 13. As concerns this clonotype: There is no known antigen for this receptor. Per-nucleotide qualities are absent, and no much larger clonotype sits a single base away.

Moderately to severely active disease, a Clinical Activity Score of at least 3, a NOSPECS grade of at least 4, and a duration under 3 months were present in ophthalmopathy patients. Exclusion was applied to patients with uncontrolled infections, other autoimmune diseases, pregnancy or lactation. Diagnoses were based on clinical symptoms, serum thyroxine and TRAb, thyroid ultrasound and orbital computed tomography. PBMCs were isolated from approximately 10 ml of fresh peripheral blood by Ficoll-Paque density gradient centrifugation. Total RNA was extracted using Trizol reagent, and RNA quality was assessed on an Agilent 2100 Bioanalyzer. TCR beta CDR3 regions were amplified from RNA transcripts. A first-round RT-PCR of the TCR CDR3 used the HTBI primer set with the Qiagen OneStep RT-PCR kit. Libraries were constructed in a second round of multiplex PCR, after which size selection and purification were performed. Libraries were sequenced paired-end with 100 bp reads on an Illumina HiSeq2000. In the paper's pipeline: SOAPnuke was used to process the raw data, removing reads that contained adapters or uncalled bases, had a mean Phred below 15, or lacked an exact match to the constant primer or identifier. COPE v1.2.5 was used to merge high-quality paired reads, and clonotypes were defined as unique nucleotide sequences. Clonotypes were aligned to IMGT TRBV, TRBD and TRBJ reference segments using MiTCR v1.1. The analysis included only V-J combinations with a frequency above 0.0001, which together covered approximately 99% of the repertoires. A TCS score was defined as the ratio between F50 (clonal expansion) and ExV (chaos), using BLOSUM62-based TCRdist between CDR3 peptides within each V-J. Welch's t-statistics and random forest reduced 450 to 600 V-J features to under 15, which were used in a naive Bayes classifier (R e1071). Using fastp trimming at Q25 and MiXCR clonotype assembly, TCRdb reanalyzed the public sequencing data and kept in-frame beta chains. Each record represents a unique CDR3 protein, reported with the most common genes and DNA among its rows. These V and J calls are TCRdb output, not the study's own analysis. The sample table lists 490,000 or so distinct CDR3 sequences, about 20% of them with a count of one. The ten most abundant clones make up under 55% of the sample.

The receptor was isolated from a woman aged 65 to 85 with Graves' ophthalmopathy. Input material: blood. This chain is built from TRBV19 and TRBJ2-7; TRBD2 matches 10 bases in the middle. The DNA sequence is as follows: TGTGCCAGTAGTAACCCAGGAGCGGGAGGGCAGAGGGAGCAGTACTTC. It specifies CASSNPGAGGQREQYF.